The 25 T cell receptor beta chains reported below all come from one sample, sequenced in a study of T cell clonotyping in hematopoietic cell transplantation. Here immunoSEQ multiplex PCR was the method, and the copy in TCRdb shows in-frame clones only, minus some. The sample includes around 8,300 clones, about three fifths of them seen just once. The sequencing here drew on peripheral blood mononuclear cells, taken 100 days after allogeneic stem cell transplant. These receptors all stem from a male patient between 60 and 69 years old who had an allogeneic stem cell transplant from an unrelated donor, so the T cells may come from the graft donor. Some clones in this sample may be carry-over from other donors' samples.

The CDR3 spells CASSRILANYGYTF. In DNA form, the CDR3 reads TGTGCCAGCAGCCGTATTTTGGCTAACTATGGCTACACCTTC. This chain uses TRBV14 with TRBJ1-2, with unresolved D. Germline CDR1 SGHDN, CDR2 FVKESK. The V end was cut by 4 bases, the J end by 0 bases, with 9 bases between. This CDR3 region has 14 residues.

The V call is TRBV25-1, the J call TRBJ1-2; 7 bases are shared with TRBD1. J was trimmed by 8 bases and V by 3 bases; bases with no gene match: 12. There are 15 residues in the CDR3. The V gene's germline CDR1 is MGHDK and CDR2 SYGVNS. The CDR3 DNA reads TGTGCCAGCAGTGAGTGGGGGACAGACCAAGCGGGCTACACCTTC. Translation gives CASSEWGTDQAGYTF.

This chain links TRBV27 with TRBJ2-7; D assignment may be TRBD1 or TRBD2 (5 bases each). This CDR3 region has 15 residues. Germline lookup yields CDR1 MNHEY and CDR2 SMNVEV (reference sequence). V lost 5 bases to trimming and J lost 2 bases, with 16 bases between them. As DNA, the CDR3 is TGTGCCAGCAGTCCGGGACCGCTAAAGCCCTACGAGCAGTACTTC. Translating gives CASSPGPLKPYEQYF.

The gene calls are TRBV9 and TRBJ1-3, with 8 bases matching TRBD1. Germline loops: CDR1 SGDLS, CDR2 YYNGEE. CDR3 size: 14 residues. V gave up 2 bases and J gave up 4 bases; unmatched junction bases: 2. As DNA, the CDR3 is TGTGCCAGCAGCGTCCAGGGGGCGGGAAACACCATATATTTT. Translation: CASSVQGAGNTIYF.

This clone was detected only a few times. Its ends do not fully match the called genes, so a read error is possible. The V gene is TRBV10-2, the J gene TRBJ2-7; D gene unclear. The CDR3 has 13 residues. Germline-derived CDR1 and CDR2 are WSHSY and SAAADI. The CDR3 DNA reads TGTGCCAGCAGTTACTCGACCGGTTACGAGCAGTACTTC. This translates into CASSYSTGYEQYF.

This clone was seen a few times. The chain recombines TRBV11-2 with TRBJ1-2, with D possibly matching TRBD1 (6 bases). CDR1 and CDR2 (germline): SGHAT, FQNNGV. The length of the CDR3 is 14 residues. V shed 2 bases and J shed 4 bases, with 11 bases lying between them. The CDR3 is CASSLSGGSYGYTF. In DNA form, the CDR3 reads TGTGCCAGCAGCTTATCGGGGGGCAGCTATGGCTACACCTTC.

This clone was detected only a few times. V and J are TRBV14 and TRBJ1-2, with D possibly TRBD1 on 6 matching bases. CDR3 length: 15 residues. Looked up from germline, CDR1 is SGHDN and CDR2 is FVKESK. V gave up 3 bases and J gave up 8 bases, with 19 bases separating them. DNA for the CDR3: TGTGCCAGCAGCCAGATATTTACAGGGTTAAGCGGCTACACCTTC. This encodes CASSQIFTGLSGYTF.

This chain connects TRBV7-9 to TRBJ1-2; D uncertain. V lost 8 bases to trimming and J lost 0 bases, with 10 bases between them. CDR3 length equals 13 residues. CDR1 and CDR2 from the germline V gene are SEHNR and FQNEAQ (reference sequence). The CDR3 DNA reads as TGTGCCAGCCACCCCCGAGCTAACTATGGCTACACCTTC. It codes for CASHPRANYGYTF.

The chain uses TRBV9 and TRBJ2-1; the D is unclear. CDR1 SGDLS and CDR2 YYNGEE come from the germline V gene. The CDR3 has 12 amino acids. The V gene lost 2 bases and the J gene lost 5 bases, with 5 bases spanning the gap. CDR3 amino acids: CASSVGNNEQFF. The CDR3 nucleotides are TGTGCCAGCAGCGTGGGTAACAATGAGCAGTTCTTC.

About this clone: Relative to the germline gene, one junction end is altered; a read error may explain this. V gene TRBV10-3 combines with J gene TRBJ1-5; D unclear. The CDR3 consists of 15 residues. Germline V CDR1 and CDR2: ENHRY, SYGVKD. The CDR3 DNA reads TGTGCCAGCAGTTTAGGTAGGCAGGCTTTTCAGCCCCAGCATTTT. As protein: CASSLGRQAFQPQHF.

This rearrangement joins TRBV6-6 to TRBJ1-1, with 8 bases identical to TRBD1. Germline V gene sequence: CDR1 MNHNY, CDR2 SVGAGI (reference sequence). The V segment lost 11 bases and the J segment 0 bases; nucleotides outside the gene matches: 5. The CDR3 contains 13 residues. The CDR3 loop is CAARQGLNTEAFF. In nucleotides, the CDR3 is TGTGCCGCAAGACAGGGGTTGAACACTGAAGCTTTCTTT.

This clone qualifies as medium-sized. The chain joins TRBV6-6 to TRBJ2-2; D gene ambiguous. The CDR3 is 13 amino acids. Between the trimmed V and J ends, which lost 0 bases and 5 bases, there was a span of 4 bases. Germline V gene data show CDR1 as MNHNY and CDR2 as SVGAGI (reference sequence). In nucleotides, the CDR3 is TGTGCCAGCAGTTACTCCAGGACCGGGGAGCTGTTTTTT. It yields the protein CASSYSRTGELFF.

J is TRBJ1-2 and V is TRBV30; D may be TRBD1 (5 bases). Per germline, CDR1 GTSNPN and CDR2 SVGIG (reference sequence). The CDR3 is 14 amino acids. Trimming stripped 5 bases from V and 2 bases from J, with 15 bases between. The CDR3, as DNA: TGTGCCTGGCTGGCGCTTGACAGCAACTATGGCTACACCTTC. This encodes CAWLALDSNYGYTF.

The chain recombines TRBV29-1 with TRBJ1-1; no clear D. This CDR3 spans 12 amino acids. With 3 bases removed from V and 6 bases from J, the gap between germline ends came to 11 bases. Per the germline V gene, CDR1 is SQVTM and CDR2 is ANQGSEA. This CDR3 reads CSVDSEGAEAFF. The CDR3 nucleotides read TGCAGCGTTGACTCGGAAGGCGCTGAAGCTTTCTTT.

The chain combines TRBV2 with TRBJ1-1; no clear D. This CDR3 is built from 15 residues. The V gene lost 4 bases and the J gene lost 3 bases, with 15 bases spanning the gap. From germline, CDR1 is SNHLY and CDR2 FYNNEI. CDR3: CASSVPRSRDTEAFF. DNA of the CDR3: TGTGCCAGCAGTGTTCCACGATCCCGGGACACTGAAGCTTTCTTT.

J is TRBJ2-7 and V is TRBV6-5; 13 nucleotides line up with TRBD2. Trimming cost V 5 bases and J 12 bases; bases outside gene matches: 10. The length of the CDR3 is 14 residues. Germline V gene sequence: CDR1 MNHEY, CDR2 SVGAGI. CDR3 region: CASSPGTSGIDAYF. The CDR3 DNA reads TGTGCCAGCAGTCCGGGGACTAGCGGGATTGATGCGTACTTC.

V and J are TRBV7-9 and TRBJ2-7, with TRBD1 matching 8 bases. Germline-derived CDR1 and CDR2 are SEHNR and FQNEAQ (reference sequence). J lost 2 bases, V lost 3 bases, and 12 bases had no gene match. CDR3 length equals 17 residues. As DNA, the CDR3 is TGTGCCAGCAGCTTGGGTGCTTGGGGACAGGCGGCCTACGAGCAGTACTTC. Amino acids: CASSLGAWGQAAYEQYF.

This clone appeared a few times. V is TRBV28 and J is TRBJ1-2, with D maybe TRBD1 (5 bases). Germline V lookup: CDR1 MDHEN, CDR2 SYDVKM. Trimming took off 5 bases at V and 3 bases at J, with 10 bases between the two ends. The CDR3 runs to 13 residues. DNA of the CDR3: TGTGCCAGCAGTCGGGGGAGGGACTATGGCTACACCTTC. Translating it yields CASSRGRDYGYTF.

This sequence joins TRBV5-4 and TRBJ2-7; maybe TRBD1 (6 bases). Trimming took off 1 base at V and 3 bases at J, with 11 bases between the two ends. The CDR3 length is 14 residues. Germline CDR1 reads SGHNT; CDR2 reads YYREEE (reference sequence). This CDR3 reads CASSLKQGHYEQYF. Written as DNA, the CDR3 is TGTGCCAGCAGCTTGAAACAGGGACACTACGAGCAGTACTTC. Full variable domain (remainder filled in from reference TRBV5-4 and TRBJ2-7): ETGVTQSPTHLIKTRGQQVTLRCSSQSGHNTVSWYQQALGQGPQFIFQYYREEENGRGNFPPRFSGLQFPNYSSELNVNALELDDSALYLCASSLKQGHYEQYFGPGTRLTVT.

This clone is large (0.1 to 1%). The chain recombines TRBV6-1 with TRBJ2-3; maybe TRBD2 (5 bases). V lost 1 base and J 3 bases, leaving 11 bases between the germline ends. Per germline, CDR1 MNHNS and CDR2 SASEGT. CDR3 size: 15 residues. The CDR3 loop is CASSEDPGGTDTQYF. In nucleotides, the CDR3 is TGTGCCAGCAGTGAAGACCCGGGCGGGACAGATACGCAGTATTTT.

The CDR3 region is CASLARLAGDYEQYF. The CDR3 region has the DNA TGTGCCAGCCTTGCTAGGCTAGCGGGAGATTACGAGCAGTACTTC. J is TRBJ2-7 and V is TRBV6-5, with 10 bases aligning to TRBD2. The trim removed 8 bases at V and 4 bases at J, leaving 11 bases unmatched. CDR1 and CDR2 from the germline V gene are MNHEY and SVGAGI. There are 15 residues in the CDR3.

This clone was seen only a few times. The J gene is TRBJ1-2, the V gene TRBV5-4; D is unresolved. The germline V gene has CDR1 SGHNT and CDR2 YYREEE (reference sequence). Trimming removed 0 bases at V and 3 bases at J, with 6 bases between. The CDR3 has 13 residues. CDR3 loop: CASSLEADYGYTF. The CDR3, as DNA: TGTGCCAGCAGCTTGGAGGCAGACTATGGCTACACCTTC.

This clone was detected a few times. The chain combines TRBV28 with TRBJ1-4, with no clear D. With 5 bases removed from V and 5 bases from J, the gap between germline ends came to 3 bases. Germline CDR1 is MDHEN and CDR2 is SYDVKM. The CDR3 totals 11 residues. The CDR3 DNA follows: TGTGCCAGCAGTGAAAATGAAAAACTGTTTTTT. Protein sequence: CASSENEKLFF.

V is TRBV6-1 and J is TRBJ2-1; 12 bases are a match to TRBD2. CDR1 and CDR2 from the germline V gene are MNHNS and SASEGT. This CDR3 is built from 16 residues. V dropped 1 base and J dropped 6; count of bases not matched to a gene: 4. The CDR3 DNA sequence: TGTGCCAGCAGTGAAGGGCTAGCGGGGGGGCTCAATGAGCAGTTCTTC. This codes for CASSEGLAGGLNEQFF.

The chain is built from TRBV20-1 and TRBJ1-1; D is unclear. From germline, CDR1 is DFQATT and CDR2 SNEGSKA (reference sequence). The CDR3 runs to 11 residues. The V end was cut by 5 bases, the J end by 5 bases, with 9 bases between. This CDR3 reads CSARMRTEAFF. The CDR3, as DNA: TGCAGTGCTCGAATGAGAACTGAAGCTTTCTTT.